The 32 T cell receptor beta chains listed next were all sequenced from one sample in a study of blood T cell repertoires in COVID-19. The data were produced by immunoSEQ multiplex PCR, yet TCRdb's version contains in-frame clones alone and is incomplete. The table has 75,000 to 100,000 clones, approximately 81% seen once. The sequencing sample was made of peripheral blood. Receptor source: a man between 60 and 70 years old with acute or convalescent COVID-19.

The CDR3, as DNA: TGTGCCAGCAGCCCGCCGGGACAGGGGTTGCGAGGCACCGGGGAGCTGTTTTTT. Protein sequence: CASSPPGQGLRGTGELFF. The rearrangement links TRBV5-5 to TRBJ2-2; 10 bases align to TRBD1. V shed 4 bases and J 4 bases; nucleotides not matched to a gene: 13. The CDR3 has 18 residues. CDR1 is SGHKS, CDR2 YYEKEE, per germline (reference sequence).

This chain links TRBV29-1 with TRBJ1-2; perhaps TRBD1 as D (6 bases). Trimming cost V 7 bases and J 5 bases, with 11 bases left between them. This CDR3 is built from 11 residues. Germline CDR1 is SQVTM and CDR2 is ANQGSEA. The CDR3 region has the DNA TGCAGCGCCCGACAGGATTATGGCTACACCTTC. Residues: CSARQDYGYTF.

The chain carries TRBV5-1 and TRBJ1-3, with D maybe TRBD1 (5 bases). Looked up from germline, CDR1 is SGHRS and CDR2 is YFSETQ. The length of the CDR3 is 15 residues. V lost 4 bases, J lost 3 bases, and 14 bases lay in between. The CDR3 sequence is CASSVIQGGGNTIYF. CDR3 nucleotides: TGCGCCAGCAGCGTAATTCAGGGAGGTGGAAACACCATATATTTT.

In regard to this clone: Other DNA sequences from this sample encode an identical CDR3 as well. The chain recombines TRBV19 with TRBJ2-7; D is possibly TRBD2 (5 bases). The CDR3 totals 14 residues. Trimming took 3 bases from V and 2 from J, leaving 11 bases between them. Germline loops: CDR1 LNHDA, CDR2 SQIVND (reference sequence). The CDR3 spells CASSIGTGTYEQYF. The CDR3 DNA reads as TGTGCCAGTAGTATCGGCACCGGGACCTACGAGCAGTACTTC.

The rearrangement uses TRBV27 and TRBJ1-4, with a possible D match to TRBD1 (5 bases). The V gene's germline CDR1 is MNHEY and CDR2 SMNVEV (reference sequence). The V gene lost 4 bases and the J gene lost 8 bases, with 17 bases spanning the gap. The CDR3 is made up of 15 amino acids. CDR3 coding DNA: TGTGCCAGCAGTTCTTCAGGGCTTTCCAGCGAAAAACTGTTTTTT. It yields the protein CASSSSGLSSEKLFF.

The genes are TRBV6-5 and TRBJ1-3; tentatively, D is TRBD1 (6 bases). V lost 6 bases and J 1 base, leaving 13 bases between the germline ends. The CDR3 totals 15 residues. CDR1 and CDR2 (germline): MNHEY, SVGAGI. As DNA, the CDR3 is TGTGCCAGCAGCCCCAGGGGACGATCTGGAAACACCATATATTTT. Encoded protein: CASSPRGRSGNTIYF.

This chain uses TRBV6-9 with TRBJ1-5; TRBD1 might be the D (6 bases). The V end lost 2 bases, the J end lost 7 bases, and 18 bases lay between the germline ends. The V gene's germline CDR1 is MNHGY and CDR2 SVAAGI. This CDR3 spans 16 amino acids. In DNA form, the CDR3 reads TGTGCCAGCAGTTATCGAAACCGGGACACTATACAGCCCCAGCATTTT. Amino acids: CASSYRNRDTIQPQHF.

This clone is a singleton in its sample. The rearrangement uses TRBV6-1 and TRBJ2-7; no clear D gene. The CDR3 loop spans 15 amino acids. In germline, CDR1 is MNHNS, CDR2 SASEGT. Trimming shortened V by 2 bases and J by 0 bases, and 11 bases separated the two germline ends. The CDR3 coding sequence is TGTGCCAGCAGTGAATGGGCAGCAATCTCCTACGAGCAGTACTTC. Translating gives CASSEWAAISYEQYF.

This clone has only a few counts. The CDR3 region has the DNA TGTGCCAGCAGCTTCCCAAGGACAGGGCAGAACACTGAAGCTTTCTTT. Protein product: CASSFPRTGQNTEAFF. The chain is built from TRBV7-6 and TRBJ1-1; 8 positions match TRBD1. From germline, CDR1 is SGHVS and CDR2 FNYEAQ. The CDR3 has 16 amino acids. V shed 3 bases, J shed 1 base, and the junction held 7 bases outside the gene matches.

The chain employs TRBV28 and TRBJ2-6; tentatively, D is TRBD1 (5 bases). V dropped 2 bases and J dropped 2 bases, with 7 bases sitting between them. CDR3 length: 15 residues. CDR1 and CDR2 from the germline V gene are MDHEN and SYDVKM. CDR3 sequence reads: CASSLRGAGANVLTF. CDR3 nucleotides: TGTGCCAGCAGTTTAAGGGGTGCTGGGGCCAACGTCCTGACTTTC.

The chain has TRBV27 and TRBJ2-7; TRBD1 agrees at 9 bases. Germline-derived CDR1 and CDR2 are MNHEY and SMNVEV (reference sequence). Losses at the gene ends were 3 bases for V and 4 bases for J; bases not matched to a gene: 1. The CDR3 consists of 13 residues. CDR3: CASSFDRGYEQYF. CDR3 bases: TGTGCCAGCAGTTTTGACAGGGGGTACGAGCAGTACTTC.

The V gene is TRBV7-8, the J gene TRBJ1-4, with D possibly being TRBD1 (6 bases). Germline loops: CDR1 SGHVS, CDR2 FQNEAQ. CDR3 size: 15 residues. V was trimmed by 1 base and J by 1 base, leaving 7 bases between them. CDR3 sequence reads: CASSLDRVTNEKLFF. CDR3 coding DNA: TGTGCCAGCAGCTTAGACAGGGTAACTAATGAAAAACTGTTTTTT.

The chain couples TRBV5-4 to TRBJ1-2, with unresolved D. V was pared by 4 bases and J by 4 bases, with 14 bases between. CDR3 length: 14 amino acids. Germline lookup yields CDR1 SGHNT and CDR2 YYREEE (reference sequence). This chain's CDR3 is CASSPIQVPYGYTF. For the CDR3, the DNA is TGTGCCAGCAGCCCCATTCAGGTTCCCTATGGCTACACCTTC.

The chain couples TRBV10-3 to TRBJ1-2, with no clear D. The ends were cut back, 4 bases at V and 4 bases at J, with 7 bases in the middle. Germline CDR1 ENHRY, CDR2 SYGVKD. The CDR3 sequence is 12 residues long. The CDR3 sequence: CAISVDTYGYTF. DNA of the CDR3: TGTGCCATCAGTGTTGACACCTATGGCTACACCTTC.

This sequence joins TRBV7-2 and TRBJ2-1, with 8 bases matching TRBD2. The ends lost 1 base at V and 7 bases at J; junction bases unmatched: 3. The CDR3 has 14 amino acids. Germline-derived CDR1 and CDR2 are SGHTA and FQGNSA. The CDR3 nucleotides read TGTGCCAGCAGCTTAGTAACTAGCGGTAATGAGCAGTTCTTC. This codes for CASSLVTSGNEQFF.

In this sample, this clone turned up a few times. The chain recombines TRBV7-2 with TRBJ2-5, with D possibly being TRBD1 (6 bases). Germline V lookup: CDR1 SGHTA, CDR2 FQGNSA. Between the trimmed V and J ends, which lost 1 base and 9 bases, there was a span of 15 bases. The CDR3 extends over 14 amino acids. The CDR3 spells CASSLVQGKVPQYF. CDR3 bases: TGTGCCAGCAGCTTAGTTCAGGGGAAGGTCCCCCAGTACTTC.

The chain employs TRBV12-3 or TRBV12-4 and TRBJ1-2, with 7 bases aligning to TRBD1. Losses at the gene ends were 5 bases for V and 5 bases for J; bases not matched to a gene: 5. This CDR3 is 13 amino acids long. The CDR3 sequence: CASSITGEYGYTF. In DNA form, the CDR3 reads TGTGCCAGCAGTATAACAGGGGAGTATGGCTACACCTTC.

The chain uses TRBV2 and TRBJ1-6; TRBD1 is a possible D gene (5 bases). Germline assignment: CDR1 SNHLY and CDR2 FYNNEI. V was pared by 4 bases and J by 7 bases, with 11 bases between. The CDR3 has 14 amino acids. The CDR3 loop reads CASSGGLGNSPLHF. The CDR3 coding sequence is TGTGCCAGCAGTGGGGGACTGGGGAATTCACCCCTCCACTTT.

The V and J genes are TRBV15 and TRBJ2-2, with TRBD2 matching over 12 bases. Losses at the gene ends were 3 bases for V and 2 bases for J; bases not matched to a gene: 10. The CDR3 contains 19 residues. The germline V gene encodes CDR1 LNHNV and CDR2 YYDKDF (reference sequence). In DNA form, the CDR3 reads TGTGCCACCAGCAGTAGACTAGCGGGGGCCTTACGTAACACCGGGGAGCTGTTTTTT. Translated: CATSSRLAGALRNTGELFF.

This rearrangement joins TRBV6-5 to TRBJ1-2, with 11 nucleotides matching TRBD1. The length of the CDR3 is 15 residues. Trimming cost V 6 bases and J 4 bases; bases outside gene matches: 7. Germline loops: CDR1 MNHEY, CDR2 SVGAGI. CDR3 protein: CASSYRDRGGYGYTF. For the CDR3, the DNA is TGTGCCAGCAGCTACAGGGACAGGGGGGGCTATGGCTACACCTTC.

The chain uses TRBV7-2 and TRBJ1-4, with 10 bases lining up with TRBD1. V dropped 1 base and J dropped 10; count of bases not matched to a gene: 9. Germline lookup yields CDR1 SGHTA and CDR2 FQGNSA. CDR3 length: 16 amino acids. CDR3 nucleotide sequence: TGTGCCAGCAGCTTAGTGATCGGGACAGGGGCTGGAAAACTGTTTTTT. Residues: CASSLVIGTGAGKLFF.

This clone was observed a few times. V and J are TRBV7-9 and TRBJ2-3; possibly TRBD2 for D (6 bases). CDR1 and CDR2 from the germline V gene are SEHNR and FQNEAQ (reference sequence). This CDR3 has 14 residues. V was cut by 5 bases and J by 3 bases, with 12 bases left in between. The CDR3 DNA follows: TGTGCCAGCAGCCTGAGGGACTTTACAGATACGCAGTATTTT. This gives the protein CASSLRDFTDTQYF.

V gene TRBV5-1 combines with J gene TRBJ1-3; D is perhaps TRBD1 (5 bases). There are 17 residues in the CDR3. With 1 base removed from V and 0 bases from J, the gap between germline ends came to 14 bases. Germline CDR1 and CDR2: SGHRS and YFSETQ. CDR3 in amino acids: CASSLSGGISSGNTIYF. DNA of the CDR3: TGCGCCAGCAGCTTGTCGGGGGGGATTAGCTCTGGAAACACCATATATTTT. The full variable domain, completed using reference TRBV5-1 and TRBJ1-3, is KAGVTQTPRYLIKTRGQQVTLSCSPISGHRSVSWYQQTPGQGLQFLFEYFSETQRNKGNFPGRFSGRQFSNSRSEMNVSTLELGDSALYLCASSLSGGISSGNTIYFGEGSWLTVV.

This clone came up a few times. The chain carries TRBV9 and TRBJ1-5; D not resolved. V was trimmed by 0 bases and J by 5 bases, leaving 6 bases between them. This CDR3 region has 13 residues. Germline V gene data show CDR1 as SGDLS and CDR2 as YYNGEE. CDR3 amino acids: CASSVDEDQPQHF. CDR3 DNA: TGTGCCAGCAGCGTAGACGAGGATCAGCCCCAGCATTTT.

The rearrangement joins TRBV27 to TRBJ1-4; 7 nucleotides agree with TRBD1. The germline V gene has CDR1 MNHEY and CDR2 SMNVEV (reference sequence). This CDR3 comprises 15 residues. Losses at the gene ends were 6 bases for V and 3 bases for J; bases not matched to a gene: 7. The chain's CDR3 is CASRHRDRPNEKLFF. CDR3 nucleotide sequence: TGTGCCAGCAGACACCGGGACAGACCTAATGAAAAACTGTTTTTT. Full variable domain (remainder filled in from reference TRBV27 and TRBJ1-4): EAQVTQNPRYLITVTGKKLTVTCSQNMNHEYMSWYRQDPGLGLRQIYYSMNVEVTDKGDVPEGYKVSRKEKRNFPLILESPSPNQTSLYFCASRHRDRPNEKLFFGSGTQLSVL.

The chain combines TRBV19 with TRBJ2-6, with a weak D call TRBD2 (6 bases). V was shortened by 6 bases and J by 1 base, with 19 bases between the two germline ends. The CDR3 sequence is 18 residues long. Germline loops: CDR1 LNHDA, CDR2 SQIVND (reference sequence). CDR3 sequence: CASSGYLGGRSGANVLTF. CDR3 bases: TGTGCCAGTAGCGGATACCTGGGAGGAAGGTCTGGGGCCAACGTCCTGACTTTC. The whole variable domain, filled in from reference TRBV19 and TRBJ2-6, reads DGGITQSPKYLFRKEGQNVTLSCEQNLNHDAMYWYRQDPGQGLRLIYYSQIVNDFQKGDIAEGYSVSREKKESFPLTVTSAQKNPTAFYLCASSGYLGGRSGANVLTFGAGSRLTVL.

The chain has TRBV7-9 and TRBJ1-2; D unclear. The V gene's germline CDR1 is SEHNR and CDR2 FQNEAQ (reference sequence). This CDR3 region has 18 residues. V was shortened by 5 bases and J by 0 bases, with 22 bases between the two germline ends. CDR3 loop: CASSLHPETTEPNYGYTF. As DNA, the CDR3 is TGTGCCAGCAGCCTTCACCCAGAAACCACGGAGCCTAACTATGGCTACACCTTC.

The chain employs TRBV9 and TRBJ2-3; 7 bases match TRBD2. CDR1 is SGDLS and CDR2 is YYNGEE in the germline V gene. J was trimmed by 5 bases and V by 5 bases; bases with no gene match: 8. The CDR3 length is 14 residues. CDR3 nucleotide sequence: TGTGCCAGCAGTGCCAGCGGGAAAGAAGATACGCAGTATTTT. It encodes CASSASGKEDTQYF.

The chain combines TRBV24-1 with TRBJ1-2; D not resolved. The CDR3 is made up of 14 amino acids. Between the trimmed V and J ends, which lost 3 bases and 0 bases, there was a span of 7 bases. Germline-derived CDR1 and CDR2 are KGHDR and SFDVKD. CDR3 DNA: TGTGCCACCAGTGATAGAGCCGCTAACTATGGCTACACCTTC. This encodes CATSDRAANYGYTF.

The chain uses TRBV6-5 and TRBJ1-1; D possibly corresponds to TRBD1 (5 bases). The V end lost 0 bases, the J end lost 3 bases, and 8 bases lay between the germline ends. The CDR3 is made up of 14 amino acids. In germline, CDR1 is MNHEY, CDR2 SVGAGI. In DNA form, the CDR3 reads TGTGCCAGCAGTTACTCAAGCAGGGACACTGAAGCTTTCTTT. Its translation: CASSYSSRDTEAFF.

The chain couples TRBV7-2 to TRBJ1-1; D gene unclear. The CDR3 length is 16 residues. V was cut by 2 bases and J by 0 bases, with 13 bases left in between. The germline CDR1 and CDR2 sequences are SGHTA and FQGNSA. The CDR3 DNA is TGTGCCAGCAGCTTACTTTCCGGGAGCTTGAACACTGAAGCTTTCTTT. Translating gives CASSLLSGSLNTEAFF.

This clone has only a few counts. V is TRBV5-1 and J is TRBJ2-7, with 11 bases fitting TRBD1. Germline CDR1 reads SGHRS; CDR2 reads YFSETQ. Trimming removed 5 bases from V and 0 bases from J; junction bases left unmatched: 10. The CDR3 covers 17 residues. The CDR3 region has the DNA TGCGCCAGCAGTGGTATGGGACAGGGGGTGAGCTCCTACGAGCAGTACTTC. Translated: CASSGMGQGVSSYEQYF.